A selection of T cell receptor beta chains follows, all from one sample in a study of shared clonotypes between healthy human individuals. Clones were sequenced by immunoSEQ multiplex PCR, and TCRdb holds only the in-frame ones, with some missing. The sample contains about 1.5 million clones, 95% to 99% of which appear only once. Source material: naive CD4+ T cells sorted from blood. The receptors shown here come from a man younger than 40 in good health. The CDR3 runs from the conserved cysteine through the conserved F or W. D genes are given only for firm matches. Rows give clone size only sometimes, using once, few, many, or a class for an expanded clone.

J gene | D gene | V gene | clone size | CDR3 DNA | CDR3 protein
TRBJ2-1 | TRBD2 | TRBV6-1 | NA | TGTGCCAGCCTAGAGGGAGGGCCGGGTTACAATGAGCAGTTCTTC | CASLEGGPGYNEQFF
TRBJ2-3 | NA | TRBV5-6 | NA | TGTGCCAGCAGCTTCATCGACCCTAGCACAGATACGCAGTATTTT | CASSFIDPSTDTQYF
TRBJ2-3 | NA | TRBV6-5 | NA | TGTGCCAGCAGTTACTCGGGACTTAGCACAGATACGCAGTATTTT | CASSYSGLSTDTQYF
TRBJ1-4 | NA | TRBV29-1 | once | TGCAGCGCTCGATTCCGGGACACCCGCGCTTATAATGAAAAACTGTTTTTT | CSARFRDTRAYNEKLFF
TRBJ1-5 | TRBD1 | TRBV19 | NA | TGTGCCAGTAGTAAGACAGGGGACAATCAGCCCCAGCATTTT | CASSKTGDNQPQHF
TRBJ1-5 | NA | TRBV12-1 | NA | TGTGCCAGCAGCTTAAAACAGGGGGCCACGGGGGAGCCCCAGCATTTT | CASSLKQGATGEPQHF
TRBJ1-1 | NA | TRBV7-9 | NA | TGTGCCAGCAGCTTAGAGGGACCGATAAACACTGAAGCTTTCTTT | CASSLEGPINTEAFF
TRBJ2-2 | NA | TRBV19 | NA | TGTGCCAGTAGTCCCATAACAGGGACCCGCGGGGAGCTGTTTTTT | CASSPITGTRGELFF
TRBJ2-1 | NA | TRBV5-4 | NA | TGTGCCAGCAGCCCAGGTAGCTCCTACAATGAGCAGTTCTTC | CASSPGSSYNEQFF
TRBJ2-3 | NA | TRBV5-1 | once | TGCGCCAGCAGACCTCCCGGGACAACTAGCACAGATACGCAGTATTTT | CASRPPGTTSTDTQYF
TRBJ2-7 | TRBD2 | TRBV18 | NA | TGTGCCAGCTCACCACCGGGGGGGACTAGTTCCGAGCAGTACTTC | CASSPPGGTSSEQYF
TRBJ2-6 | NA | TRBV30 | NA | TGTGCCTGGAGACACACCGGGGCCAACGTCCTGACTTTC | CAWRHTGANVLTF
TRBJ2-7 | TRBD2 | TRBV5-1 | NA | TGCGCCAGCAGCTTGCAAGGACTAGCGGGTGGCGAGCAGTACTTC | CASSLQGLAGGEQYF
TRBJ2-7 | NA | TRBV2 | NA | TGTGCCAGCACCAACCGCCAGGGCTACGAGCAGTACTTC | CASTNRQGYEQYF